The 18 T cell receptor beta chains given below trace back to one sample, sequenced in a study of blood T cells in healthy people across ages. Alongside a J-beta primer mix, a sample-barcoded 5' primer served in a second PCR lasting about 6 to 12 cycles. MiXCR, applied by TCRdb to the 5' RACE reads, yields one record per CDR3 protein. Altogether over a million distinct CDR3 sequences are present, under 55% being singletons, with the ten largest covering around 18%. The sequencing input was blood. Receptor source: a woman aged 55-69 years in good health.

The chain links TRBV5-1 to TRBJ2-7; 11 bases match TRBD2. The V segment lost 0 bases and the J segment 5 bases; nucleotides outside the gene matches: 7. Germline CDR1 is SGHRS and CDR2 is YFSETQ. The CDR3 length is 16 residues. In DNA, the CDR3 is TGCGCCAGCAGCTTGGGAGTACTAGCGGGAGTTCACGAGCAGTACTTC. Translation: CASSLGVLAGVHEQYF.

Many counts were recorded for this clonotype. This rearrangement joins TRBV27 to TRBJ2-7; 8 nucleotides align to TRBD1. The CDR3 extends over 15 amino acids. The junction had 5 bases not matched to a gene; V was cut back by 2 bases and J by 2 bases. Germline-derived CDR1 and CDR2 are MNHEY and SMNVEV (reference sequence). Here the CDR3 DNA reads TGTGCCAGCAGTTTAAACCCGACAGGGGCCTACGAGCAGTACTTC. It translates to CASSLNPTGAYEQYF.

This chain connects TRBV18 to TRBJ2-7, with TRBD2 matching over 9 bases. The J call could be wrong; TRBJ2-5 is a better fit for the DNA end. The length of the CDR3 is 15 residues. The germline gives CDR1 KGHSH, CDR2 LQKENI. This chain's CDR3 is CASSGLAGSRETQYF. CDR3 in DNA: TGTGCCAGCTCAGGCCTAGCGGGGTCTCGGGAGACCCAGTACTTC.

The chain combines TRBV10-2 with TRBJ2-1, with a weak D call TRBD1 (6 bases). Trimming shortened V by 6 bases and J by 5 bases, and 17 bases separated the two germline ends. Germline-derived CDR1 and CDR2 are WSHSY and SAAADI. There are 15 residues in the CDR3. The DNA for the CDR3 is TGCGCCAGCAGGAGTTTGGGACAATTGGACAATGAGCAGTTCTTC. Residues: CASRSLGQLDNEQFF.

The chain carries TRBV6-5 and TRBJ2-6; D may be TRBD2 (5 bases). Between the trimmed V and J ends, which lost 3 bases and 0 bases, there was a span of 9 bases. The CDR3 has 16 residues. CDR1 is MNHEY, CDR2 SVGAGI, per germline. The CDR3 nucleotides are TGTGCCAGCAGTTATTGGCGGGCCTCTGGGGCCAACGTCCTGACTTTC. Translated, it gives CASSYWRASGANVLTF.

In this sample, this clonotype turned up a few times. The CDR3 protein is CASSYDTNLNYGYTF. The CDR3 nucleotides read TGTGCCAGCAGCTACGACACCAACCTAAACTATGGCTACACCTTC. This chain joins TRBV7-2 and TRBJ1-2; no reliable D call. V lost 4 bases to trimming and J lost 2 bases, with 14 bases between them. CDR3 length equals 15 residues. CDR1 SGHTA and CDR2 FQGNSA come from the germline V gene.

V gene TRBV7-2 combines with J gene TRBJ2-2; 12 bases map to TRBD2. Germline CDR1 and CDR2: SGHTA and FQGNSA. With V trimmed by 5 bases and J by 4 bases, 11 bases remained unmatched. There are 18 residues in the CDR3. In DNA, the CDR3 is TGTGCCAGCAGCCCCATTCCAAGACTAGCGGGAGCCACCGGGGAGCTGTTTTTT. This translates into CASSPIPRLAGATGELFF. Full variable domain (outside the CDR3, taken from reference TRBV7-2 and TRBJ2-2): GAGVSQSPSNKVTEKGKDVELRCDPISGHTALYWYRQSLGQGLEFLIYFQGNSAPDKSGLPSDRFSAERTGGSVSTLTIQRTQQEDSAVYLCASSPIPRLAGATGELFFGEGSRLTVL.

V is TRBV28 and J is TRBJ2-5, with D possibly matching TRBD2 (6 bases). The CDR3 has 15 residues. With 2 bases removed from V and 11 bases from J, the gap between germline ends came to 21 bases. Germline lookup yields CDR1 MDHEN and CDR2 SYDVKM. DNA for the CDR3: TGTGCCAGCAGTTTAGGAGGGGCATACCAGGGTGAGCAGTACTTC. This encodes CASSLGGAYQGEQYF.

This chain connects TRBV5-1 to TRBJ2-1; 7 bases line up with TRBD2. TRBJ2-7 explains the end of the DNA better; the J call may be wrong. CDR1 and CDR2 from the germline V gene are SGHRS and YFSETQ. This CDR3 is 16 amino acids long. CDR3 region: CASSLQSAGFYNEQYF. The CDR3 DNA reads TGCGCCAGCAGCTTGCAGTCAGCGGGATTCTACAATGAGCAGTACTTC.

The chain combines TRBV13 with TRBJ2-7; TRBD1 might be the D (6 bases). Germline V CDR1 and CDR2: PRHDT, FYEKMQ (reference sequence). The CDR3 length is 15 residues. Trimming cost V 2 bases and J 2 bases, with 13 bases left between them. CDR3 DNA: TGTGCCAGCAGCTTAAAGGGGGACGGCCCCTACGAGCAGTACTTC. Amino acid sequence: CASSLKGDGPYEQYF.

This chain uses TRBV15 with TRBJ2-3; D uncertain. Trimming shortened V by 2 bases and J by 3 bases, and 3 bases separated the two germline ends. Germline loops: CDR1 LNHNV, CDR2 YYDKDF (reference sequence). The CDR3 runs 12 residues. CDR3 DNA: TGTGCCACCAGCAGATGTACAGATACGCAGTATTTT. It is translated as CATSRCTDTQYF.

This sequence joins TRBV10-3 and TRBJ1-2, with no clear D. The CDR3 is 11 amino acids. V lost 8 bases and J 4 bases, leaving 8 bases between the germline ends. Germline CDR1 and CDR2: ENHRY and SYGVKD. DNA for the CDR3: TGTGCCATCGGGTTGAGCTATGGCTACACCTTC. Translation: CAIGLSYGYTF.

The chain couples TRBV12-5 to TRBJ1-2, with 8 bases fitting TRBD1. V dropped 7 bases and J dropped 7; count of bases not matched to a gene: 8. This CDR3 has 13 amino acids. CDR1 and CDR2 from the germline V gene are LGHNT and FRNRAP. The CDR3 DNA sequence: TGTGCTAGTGCCTTCGGGACAGGCGGTGGCTACACCTTC. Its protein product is CASAFGTGGGYTF.

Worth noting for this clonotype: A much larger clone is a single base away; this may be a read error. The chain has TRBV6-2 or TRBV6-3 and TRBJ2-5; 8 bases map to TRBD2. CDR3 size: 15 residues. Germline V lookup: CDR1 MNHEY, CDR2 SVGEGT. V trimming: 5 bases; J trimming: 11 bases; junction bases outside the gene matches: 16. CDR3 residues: CASSQAAGALEEQYF. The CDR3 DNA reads TGTGCCAGCAGTCAAGCAGCGGGAGCCCTTGAGGAGCAGTACTTC.

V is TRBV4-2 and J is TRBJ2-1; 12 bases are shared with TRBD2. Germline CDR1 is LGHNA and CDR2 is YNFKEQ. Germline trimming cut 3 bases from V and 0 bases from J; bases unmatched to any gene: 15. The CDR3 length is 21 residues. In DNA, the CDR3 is TGTGCCAGCAGCCAGCGACATCAGAGACTAGCGGGAGAGGGCTCCTACAATGAGCAGTTCTTC. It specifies CASSQRHQRLAGEGSYNEQFF.

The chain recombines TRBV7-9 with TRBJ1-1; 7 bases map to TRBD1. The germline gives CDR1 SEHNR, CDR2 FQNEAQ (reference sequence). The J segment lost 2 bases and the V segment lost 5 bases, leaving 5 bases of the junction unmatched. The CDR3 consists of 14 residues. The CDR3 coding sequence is TGTGCCAGCAGCCTGACAGGGTATAACACTGAAGCTTTCTTT. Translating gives CASSLTGYNTEAFF.

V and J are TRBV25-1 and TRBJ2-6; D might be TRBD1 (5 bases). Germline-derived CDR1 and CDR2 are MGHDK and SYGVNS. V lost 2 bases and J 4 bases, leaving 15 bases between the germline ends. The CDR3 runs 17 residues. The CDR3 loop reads CASSEGAGSWGANVLTF. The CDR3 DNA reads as TGTGCCAGCAGTGAAGGGGCAGGTTCATGGGGGGCCAACGTCCTGACTTTC. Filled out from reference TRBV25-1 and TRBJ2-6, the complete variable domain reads EADIYQTPRYLVIGTGKKITLECSQTMGHDKMYWYQQDPGMELHLIHYSYGVNSTEKGDLSSESTVSRIRTEHFPLTLESARPSHTSQYLCASSEGAGSWGANVLTFGAGSRLTVL.

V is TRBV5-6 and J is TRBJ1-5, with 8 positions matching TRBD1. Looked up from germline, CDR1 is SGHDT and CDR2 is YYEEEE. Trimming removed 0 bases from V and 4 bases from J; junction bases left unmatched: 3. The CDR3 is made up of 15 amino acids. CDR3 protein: CASSLAWDRNQPQHF. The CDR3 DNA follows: TGTGCCAGCAGCTTGGCCTGGGACAGGAATCAGCCCCAGCATTTT.